This entry features one TCR beta chain sequence. Its antigen is as yet unknown. PCR involved 60 Vbeta and 13 Jbeta primers. The repertoire was sequenced with immunoSEQ multiplex PCR; TCRdb's copy has only in-frame clones and lacks some. The table shows over 150,000 clones, with around 80% occurring only once. The data were obtained in a study of cytomegalovirus exposure and HLA in healthy donors. Study results and limitations: Later, an analysis found that common viral pathogens appeared to be linked with several of the most significant clusters.

Unrecorded immune exposures were likely, despite nominal health at sampling. There are 14 residues in the CDR3. V lost 4 bases and J lost 4; bases outside the gene matches: 2. Germline V gene lookup returns CDR1 MNHEY and CDR2 SVGAGI. This sequence joins TRBV6-5 and TRBJ2-2; 8 bases agree with TRBD2. Material for sequencing was PBMCs. The sequence came from a man between 18 and 29 years old in good health and CMV-seronegative. CDR3 residues: CASSWGTSTGELFF. The CDR3, as DNA: TGTGCCAGCAGTTGGGGGACTAGCACCGGGGAGCTGTTTTTT.